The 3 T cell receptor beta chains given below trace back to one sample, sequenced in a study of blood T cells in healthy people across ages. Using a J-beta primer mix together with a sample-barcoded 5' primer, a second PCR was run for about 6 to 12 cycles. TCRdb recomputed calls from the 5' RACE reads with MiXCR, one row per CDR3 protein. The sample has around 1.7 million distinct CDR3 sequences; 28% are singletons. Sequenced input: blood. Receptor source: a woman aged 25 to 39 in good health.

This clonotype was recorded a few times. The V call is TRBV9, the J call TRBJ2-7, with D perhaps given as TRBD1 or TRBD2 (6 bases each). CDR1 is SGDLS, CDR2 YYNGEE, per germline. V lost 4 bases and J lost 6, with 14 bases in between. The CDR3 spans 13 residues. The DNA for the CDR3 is TGTGCCAGCAGCCAATCCGGGGGCGGCGAGCAGTACTTC. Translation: CASSQSGGGEQYF.

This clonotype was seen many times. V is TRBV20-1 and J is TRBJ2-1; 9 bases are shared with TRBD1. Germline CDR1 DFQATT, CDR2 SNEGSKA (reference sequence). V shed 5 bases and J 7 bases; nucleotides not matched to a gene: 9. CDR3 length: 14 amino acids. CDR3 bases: TGCAGTGCTTGTGGGGACAGGGACAGAAATGAGCAGTTCTTC. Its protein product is CSACGDRDRNEQFF.

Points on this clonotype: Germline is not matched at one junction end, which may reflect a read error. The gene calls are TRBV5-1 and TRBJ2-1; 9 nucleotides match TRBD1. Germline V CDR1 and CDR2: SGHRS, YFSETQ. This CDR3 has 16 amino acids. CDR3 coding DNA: TGCGCCAGCAGTCCCGGGACAGGGTCTTCATACAGTGAGCAGTTCTTC. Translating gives CASSPGTGSSYSEQFF. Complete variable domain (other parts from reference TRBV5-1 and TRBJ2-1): KAGVTQTPRYLIKTRGQQVTLSCSPISGHRSVSWYQQTPGQGLQFLFEYFSETQRNKGNFPGRFSGRQFSNSRSEMNVSTLELGDSALYLCASSPGTGSSYSEQFFGPGTRLTVL.